Shown below are 5 T cell receptor beta chains from a single sample sequenced in a study of blood T cell repertoires in COVID-19. This table comes from immunoSEQ multiplex PCR, and its TCRdb copy is limited to in-frame clones, with some not included. The table shows 190,000 or so clones, with about 87% occurring only once. The source material was PBMCs or T cells enriched from blood (not recorded which). Every receptor here comes from a man younger than 35 with acute COVID-19.

Concerning this clone: The junction shows a germline mismatch at one end, possibly a read error. The rearrangement joins TRBV27 to TRBJ2-1; D is perhaps TRBD1 or TRBD2 (6 bases each). CDR1 and CDR2 (germline): MNHEY, SMNVEV (reference sequence). The CDR3 is made up of 18 amino acids. CDR3 sequence reads: CASSLSGEARGRYNEQFF. The CDR3 DNA is TGTGCCAGCAGCTTATCAGGGGAGGCTAGGGGTAGGTACAATGAGCAGTTCTTC.

Worth noting for this clone: This sample also contains other DNA sequences that code for the same CDR3. V and J are TRBV5-6 and TRBJ2-7, with D tentatively TRBD1 (5 bases). Between the trimmed V and J ends, which lost 1 base and 4 bases, there was a span of 6 bases. Germline assignment: CDR1 SGHDT and CDR2 YYEEEE. The length of the CDR3 is 12 residues. The CDR3 nucleotides read TGTGCCAGCAGCTTGACAGGATACGAGCAGTACTTC. Protein sequence: CASSLTGYEQYF.

V is TRBV28 and J is TRBJ1-5, with D hard to call. Trimming took 6 bases from V and 4 from J, leaving 13 bases between them. CDR3 length: 14 amino acids. Per the germline V gene, CDR1 is MDHEN and CDR2 is SYDVKM. CDR3 DNA sequence: TGTGCCAGCAGCCGTAAATCAGGAAATCAGCCCCAGCATTTT. Amino acids: CASSRKSGNQPQHF.

The CDR3, as DNA: TGTGCCAGCTCAGAGCCGAACACCGGGGAGCTGTTTTTT. Translated, it gives CASSEPNTGELFF. This chain joins TRBV18 and TRBJ2-2; no reliable D call. This CDR3 is built from 13 residues. The V end lost 5 bases, the J end lost 0 bases, and 4 bases lay between the germline ends. From germline, CDR1 is KGHSH and CDR2 LQKENI.

This rearrangement joins TRBV6-2 or TRBV6-3 to TRBJ2-7, with D possibly being TRBD1 (7 bases). Germline V gives CDR1 MNHEY, CDR2 SVGEGT. V was clipped by 6 bases and J by 6 bases, with 27 bases between them. This CDR3 has 17 residues. Written as DNA, the CDR3 is TGTGCCAGCAGCCTCCTCGGGGGAAGGGGGCAGAGGGCCGAGCAGTACTTC. Its protein is CASSLLGGRGQRAEQYF.